This T cell receptor (beta chain) was sequenced for a study of blood T cells in healthy people across ages. About the research overall: Template switching captured about one barcoded beta molecule per two T cells.

Study-wide results and limits: Higher diversity, along with more naive CD4+ cells, distinguished long-lived donors from aged donors.

Next came a second PCR, run for roughly 6 to 11 cycles, which used a sample-barcoded 5' primer along with a J-beta primer mix. Each cDNA molecule received a tag from a template-switch adaptor that had 12 random nucleotides. A minimum of 2.5 million CDR3-containing paired-end reads was obtained for each sample. TCRdb re-analysed the 5' RACE reads in MiXCR, keeping a single row per CDR3 protein. The repertoire holds about 580,000 distinct CDR3 sequences, about 45% seen once, with approximately 25% in the top ten. About this clonotype itself: Its antigen remains unknown.

Sample: blood. The origin of this receptor is an elderly man in good health.

CDR3 loop: CASSPRGSGGYADTQYF. The CDR3 DNA reads as TGTGCCAGCAGCCCGCGGGGTAGCGGGGGTTATGCAGATACGCAGTATTTT. The gene calls are TRBV3-1 and TRBJ2-3, with 9 bases aligning to TRBD2. Losses at the gene ends were 4 bases for V and 4 bases for J; bases not matched to a gene: 12. CDR3 length: 17 amino acids. Germline V gene lookup returns CDR1 LGHDT and CDR2 YNNKEL (reference sequence).